This T cell receptor (beta chain) was recorded in a study of T-cell memory formation after mild COVID-19. 5'RACE primed at constant segments yielded TCR alpha and TCR beta cDNA libraries bearing sample barcodes and UMIs. TCRdb reprocessed the 5' RACE reads via MiXCR and lists one record per CDR3 protein. The sample includes approximately 580,000 distinct CDR3 sequences, about a fifth of them seen just once. This CDR3 is built from 13 residues. CDR1 and CDR2 from the germline V gene are SGHTA and FQGNSA. Trimming pared 7 bases from V and 3 bases from J, leaving 13 bases between. V gene TRBV7-2 combines with J gene TRBJ2-7; D is unclear. The origin of this receptor is an adult woman who had mild COVID-19 (a few samples of this study predate the infection). Cell type and time point are not known. Sequenced input: PBMCs or a T cell subset sorted from them (not recorded which). CDR3 in amino acids: CASNPNNGYEQYF. DNA for the CDR3: TGTGCCAGCAATCCCAACAACGGCTACGAGCAGTACTTC. The whole variable domain, remainder taken from reference TRBV7-2 and TRBJ2-7, is GAGVSQSPSNKVTEKGKDVELRCDPISGHTALYWYRQSLGQGLEFLIYFQGNSAPDKSGLPSDRFSAERTGGSVSTLTIQRTQQEDSAVYLCASNPNNGYEQYFGPGTRLTVT.